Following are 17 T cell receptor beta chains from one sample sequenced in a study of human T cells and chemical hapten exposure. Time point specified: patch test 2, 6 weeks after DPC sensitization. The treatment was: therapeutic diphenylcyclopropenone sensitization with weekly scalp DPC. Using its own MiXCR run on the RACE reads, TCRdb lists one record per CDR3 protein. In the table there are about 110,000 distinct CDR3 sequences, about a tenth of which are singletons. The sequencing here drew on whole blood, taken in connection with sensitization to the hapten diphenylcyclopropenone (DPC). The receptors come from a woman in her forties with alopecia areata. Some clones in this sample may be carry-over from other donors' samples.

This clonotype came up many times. The CDR3 loop is CASSQDPSGGQTQYF. In nucleotides, the CDR3 is TGCGCCAGCAGCCAAGATCCTAGCGGGGGGCAGACCCAGTACTTC. V is TRBV4-1 and J is TRBJ2-5; 11 positions match TRBD2. This CDR3 contains 15 residues. Germline CDR1 and CDR2: MGHRA and YSYEKL. J lost 6 bases, V lost 0 bases, and 3 bases had no gene match.

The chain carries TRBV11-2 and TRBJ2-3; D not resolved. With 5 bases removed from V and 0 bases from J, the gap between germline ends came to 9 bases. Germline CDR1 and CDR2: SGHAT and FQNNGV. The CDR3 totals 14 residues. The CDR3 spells CASSRDGSTDTQYF. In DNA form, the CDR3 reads TGTGCCAGCAGCCGAGACGGGAGCACAGATACGCAGTATTTT.

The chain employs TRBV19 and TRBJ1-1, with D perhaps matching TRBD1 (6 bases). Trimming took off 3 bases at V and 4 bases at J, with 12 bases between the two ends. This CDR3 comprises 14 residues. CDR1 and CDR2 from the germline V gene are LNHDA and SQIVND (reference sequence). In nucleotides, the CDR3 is TGTGCCAGTAGTATGTGGCAGGGGACCACTGAAGCTTTCTTT. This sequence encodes CASSMWQGTTEAFF. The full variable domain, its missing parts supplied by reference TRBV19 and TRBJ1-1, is DGGITQSPKYLFRKEGQNVTLSCEQNLNHDAMYWYRQDPGQGLRLIYYSQIVNDFQKGDIAEGYSVSREKKESFPLTVTSAQKNPTAFYLCASSMWQGTTEAFFGQGTRLTVV.

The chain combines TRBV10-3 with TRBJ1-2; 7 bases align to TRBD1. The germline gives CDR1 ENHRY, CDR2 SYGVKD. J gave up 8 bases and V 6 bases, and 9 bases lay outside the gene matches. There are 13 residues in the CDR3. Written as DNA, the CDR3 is TGTGCCATCAGCTCCGTCACAGGGGTCGGCTACACCTTC. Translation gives CAISSVTGVGYTF.

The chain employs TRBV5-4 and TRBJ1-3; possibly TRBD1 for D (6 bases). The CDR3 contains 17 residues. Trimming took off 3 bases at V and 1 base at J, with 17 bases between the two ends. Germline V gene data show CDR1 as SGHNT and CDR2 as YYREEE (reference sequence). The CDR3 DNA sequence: TGTGCCAGCAGCTCAATGACGGACAGATCTTCTGGAAACACCATATATTTT. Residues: CASSSMTDRSSGNTIYF.

CDR3: CASSVAPPLAGGPLEQYF. For the CDR3, the DNA is TGTGCCAGCAGCGTAGCCCCGCCGCTAGCGGGGGGACCTCTTGAGCAGTACTTC. The chain has TRBV9 and TRBJ2-7, with TRBD2 matching 11 bases. Per germline, CDR1 SGDLS and CDR2 YYNGEE. CDR3 size: 18 residues. The ends lost 0 bases at V and 7 bases at J; junction bases unmatched: 15.

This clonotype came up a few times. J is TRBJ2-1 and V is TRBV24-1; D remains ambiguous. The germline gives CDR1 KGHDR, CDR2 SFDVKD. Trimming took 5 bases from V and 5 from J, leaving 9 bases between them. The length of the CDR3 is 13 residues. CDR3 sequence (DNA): TGTGCCACCAGTGCGCCAGATAACAATGAGCAGTTCTTC. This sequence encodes CATSAPDNNEQFF.

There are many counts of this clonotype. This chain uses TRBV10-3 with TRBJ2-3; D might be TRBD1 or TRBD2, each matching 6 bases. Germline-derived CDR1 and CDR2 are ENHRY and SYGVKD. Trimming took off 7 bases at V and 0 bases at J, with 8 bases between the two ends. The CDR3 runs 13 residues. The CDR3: CAIKGGSTDTQYF. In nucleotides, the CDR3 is TGTGCCATCAAGGGGGGAAGCACAGATACGCAGTATTTT.

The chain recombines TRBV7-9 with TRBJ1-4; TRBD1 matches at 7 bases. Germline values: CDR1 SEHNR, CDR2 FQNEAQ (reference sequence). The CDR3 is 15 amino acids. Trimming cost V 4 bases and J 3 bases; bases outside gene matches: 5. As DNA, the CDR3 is TGTGCCAGCAGCTCCTCGCAGGGGGCTAATGAAAAACTGTTTTTT. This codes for CASSSSQGANEKLFF. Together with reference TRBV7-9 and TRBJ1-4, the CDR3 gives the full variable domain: DTGVSQNPRHKITKRGQNVTFRCDPISEHNRLYWYRQTLGQGPEFLTYFQNEAQLEKSRLLSDRFSAERPKGSFSTLEIQRTEQGDSAMYLCASSSSQGANEKLFFGSGTQLSVL.

The CDR3 reads CASSVEMGGFYGYTF. The DNA of the CDR3 is TGTGCCAGCAGCGTAGAAATGGGCGGTTTTTATGGCTACACCTTC. This chain connects TRBV9 to TRBJ1-2, with no clear D. V gave up 0 bases and J gave up 5 bases, with 14 bases separating them. The CDR3 sequence is 15 residues long. In germline, CDR1 is SGDLS, CDR2 YYNGEE.

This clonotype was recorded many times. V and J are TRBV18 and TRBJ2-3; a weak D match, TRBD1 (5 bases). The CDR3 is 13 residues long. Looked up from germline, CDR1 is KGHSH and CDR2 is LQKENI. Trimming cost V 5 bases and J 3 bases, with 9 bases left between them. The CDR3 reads CASSIRETDTQYF. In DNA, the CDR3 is TGTGCCAGCTCAATCAGGGAAACAGATACGCAGTATTTT.

CDR3 DNA: TGTGCCAGCAGTTGGACTAGCGGGAGCTACAATGAGCAGTTCTTC. This codes for CASSWTSGSYNEQFF. This chain uses TRBV6-5 with TRBJ2-1; 13 nucleotides line up with TRBD2. The junction had 0 bases not matched to a gene; V was cut back by 4 bases and J by 3 bases. CDR1 and CDR2 from the germline V gene are MNHEY and SVGAGI. The CDR3 spans 15 residues.

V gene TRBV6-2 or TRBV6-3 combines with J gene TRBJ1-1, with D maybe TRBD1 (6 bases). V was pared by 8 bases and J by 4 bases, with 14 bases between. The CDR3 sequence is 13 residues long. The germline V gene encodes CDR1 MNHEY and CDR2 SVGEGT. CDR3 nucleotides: TGTGCCAGCCACAGGGACCAGGGCACTGAAGCTTTCTTT. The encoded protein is CASHRDQGTEAFF.

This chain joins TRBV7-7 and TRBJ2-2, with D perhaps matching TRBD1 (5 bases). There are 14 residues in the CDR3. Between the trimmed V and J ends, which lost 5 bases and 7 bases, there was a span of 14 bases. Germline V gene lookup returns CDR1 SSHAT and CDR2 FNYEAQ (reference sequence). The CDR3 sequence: CASSPRVGVGELFF. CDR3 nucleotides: TGTGCCAGCAGCCCCCGCGTAGGGGTCGGGGAGCTGTTTTTT.

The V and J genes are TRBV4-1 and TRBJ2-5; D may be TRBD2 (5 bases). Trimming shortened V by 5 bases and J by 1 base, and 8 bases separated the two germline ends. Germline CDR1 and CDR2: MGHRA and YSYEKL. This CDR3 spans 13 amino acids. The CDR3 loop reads CASSTGIQETQYF. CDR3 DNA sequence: TGCGCCAGCAGCACGGGAATCCAAGAGACCCAGTACTTC.

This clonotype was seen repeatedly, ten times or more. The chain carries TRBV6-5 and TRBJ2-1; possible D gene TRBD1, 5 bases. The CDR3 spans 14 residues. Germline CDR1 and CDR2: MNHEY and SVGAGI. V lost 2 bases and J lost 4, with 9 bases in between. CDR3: CASSYTDRYNEQFF. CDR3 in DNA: TGTGCCAGCAGTTACACTGACAGATACAATGAGCAGTTCTTC.

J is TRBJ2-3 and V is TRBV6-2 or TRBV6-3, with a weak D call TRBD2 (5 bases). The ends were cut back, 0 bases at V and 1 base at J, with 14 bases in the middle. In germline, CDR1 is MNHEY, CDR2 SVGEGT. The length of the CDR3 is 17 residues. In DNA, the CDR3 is TGTGCCAGCAGTTACTCGAATTTCAAGAGGGGCACAGATACGCAGTATTTT. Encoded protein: CASSYSNFKRGTDTQYF.